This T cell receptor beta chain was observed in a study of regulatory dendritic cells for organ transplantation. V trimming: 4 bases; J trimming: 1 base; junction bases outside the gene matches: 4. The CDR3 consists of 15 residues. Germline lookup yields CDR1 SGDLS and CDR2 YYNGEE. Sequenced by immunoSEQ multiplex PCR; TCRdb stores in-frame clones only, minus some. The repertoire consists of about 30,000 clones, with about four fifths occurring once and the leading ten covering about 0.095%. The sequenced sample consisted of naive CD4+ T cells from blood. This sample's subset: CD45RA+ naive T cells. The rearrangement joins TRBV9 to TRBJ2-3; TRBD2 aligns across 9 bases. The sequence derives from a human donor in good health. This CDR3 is CASSPERGGTDTQYF. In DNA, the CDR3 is TGTGCCAGCAGCCCTGAGCGGGGGGGCACAGATACGCAGTATTTT.